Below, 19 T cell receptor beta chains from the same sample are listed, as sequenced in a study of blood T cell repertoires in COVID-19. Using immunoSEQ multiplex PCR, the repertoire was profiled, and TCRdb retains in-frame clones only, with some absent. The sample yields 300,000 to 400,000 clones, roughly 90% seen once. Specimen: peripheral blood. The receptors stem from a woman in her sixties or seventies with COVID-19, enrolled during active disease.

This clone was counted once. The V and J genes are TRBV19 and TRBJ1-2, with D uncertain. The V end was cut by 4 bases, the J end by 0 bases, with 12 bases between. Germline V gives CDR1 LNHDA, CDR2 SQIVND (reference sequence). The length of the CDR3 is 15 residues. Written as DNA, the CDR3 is TGTGCCAGTAGTAAGATAGACACCCCTAACTATGGCTACACCTTC. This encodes CASSKIDTPNYGYTF.

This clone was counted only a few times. This CDR3 is CASSIPGQGGVNYGYTF. In DNA, the CDR3 is TGTGCCAGCAGTATTCCGGGACAGGGGGGAGTTAACTATGGCTACACCTTC. The V call is TRBV28, the J call TRBJ1-2, with 11 bases identical to TRBD1. Germline CDR1 reads MDHEN; CDR2 reads SYDVKM. The CDR3 sequence is 17 residues long. The V segment lost 5 bases and the J segment 1 base; nucleotides outside the gene matches: 9.

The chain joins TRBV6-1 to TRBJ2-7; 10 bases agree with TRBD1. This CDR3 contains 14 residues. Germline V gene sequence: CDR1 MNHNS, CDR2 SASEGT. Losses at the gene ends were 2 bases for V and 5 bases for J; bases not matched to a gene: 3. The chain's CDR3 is CASSERTGGHEQYF. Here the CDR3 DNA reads TGTGCCAGCAGTGAAAGGACAGGGGGACACGAGCAGTACTTC.

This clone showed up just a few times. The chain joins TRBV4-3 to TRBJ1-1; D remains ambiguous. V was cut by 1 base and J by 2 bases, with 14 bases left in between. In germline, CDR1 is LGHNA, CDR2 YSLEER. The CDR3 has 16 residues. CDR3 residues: CASSQVRPGGNTEAFF. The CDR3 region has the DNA TGCGCCAGCAGCCAAGTCCGTCCGGGAGGAAACACTGAAGCTTTCTTT.

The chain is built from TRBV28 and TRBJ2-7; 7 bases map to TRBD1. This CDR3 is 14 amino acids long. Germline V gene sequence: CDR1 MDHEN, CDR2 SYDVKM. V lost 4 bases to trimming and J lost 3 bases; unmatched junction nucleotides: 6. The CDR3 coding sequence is TGTGCCAGCAGTTCTACGGGACAGCTCTACGAGCAGTACTTC. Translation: CASSSTGQLYEQYF.

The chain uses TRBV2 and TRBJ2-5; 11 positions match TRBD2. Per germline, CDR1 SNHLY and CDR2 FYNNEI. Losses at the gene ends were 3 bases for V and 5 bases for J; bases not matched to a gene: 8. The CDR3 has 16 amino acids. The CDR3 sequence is CASSEVAGGPWETQYF. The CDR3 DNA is TGTGCCAGCAGTGAGGTAGCGGGGGGGCCATGGGAGACCCAGTACTTC.

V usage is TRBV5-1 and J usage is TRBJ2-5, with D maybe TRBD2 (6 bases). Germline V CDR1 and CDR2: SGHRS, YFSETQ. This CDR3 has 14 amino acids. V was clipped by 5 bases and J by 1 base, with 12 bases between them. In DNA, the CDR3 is TGCGCCAGCAGTTCCGGACTATTCCAAGAGACCCAGTACTTC. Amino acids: CASSSGLFQETQYF.

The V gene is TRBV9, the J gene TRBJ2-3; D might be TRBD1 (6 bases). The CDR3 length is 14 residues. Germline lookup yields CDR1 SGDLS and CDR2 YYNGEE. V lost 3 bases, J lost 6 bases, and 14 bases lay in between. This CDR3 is CASSAHRDLDTQYF. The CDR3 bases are TGTGCCAGCAGCGCCCACAGGGATTTGGATACGCAGTATTTT. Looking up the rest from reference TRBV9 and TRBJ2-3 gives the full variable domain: DSGVTQTPKHLITATGQRVTLRCSPRSGDLSVYWYQQSLDQGLQFLIQYYNGEERAKGNILERFSAQQFPDLHSELNLSSLELGDSALYFCASSAHRDLDTQYFGPGTRLTVL.

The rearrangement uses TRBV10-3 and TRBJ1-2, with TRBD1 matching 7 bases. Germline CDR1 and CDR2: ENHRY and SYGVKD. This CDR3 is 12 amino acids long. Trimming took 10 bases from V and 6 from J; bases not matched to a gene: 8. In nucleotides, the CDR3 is TGTGCCACCGTGGACAGGAGGGATGGCTACACCTTC. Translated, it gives CATVDRRDGYTF.

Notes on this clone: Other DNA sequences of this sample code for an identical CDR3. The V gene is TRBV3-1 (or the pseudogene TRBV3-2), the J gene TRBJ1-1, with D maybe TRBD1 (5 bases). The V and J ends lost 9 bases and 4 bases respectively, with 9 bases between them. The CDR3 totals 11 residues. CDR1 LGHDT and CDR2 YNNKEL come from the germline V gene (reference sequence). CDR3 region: CASSQGTEAFF. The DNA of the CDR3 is TGTGCCAGTAGTCAGGGCACTGAAGCTTTCTTT.

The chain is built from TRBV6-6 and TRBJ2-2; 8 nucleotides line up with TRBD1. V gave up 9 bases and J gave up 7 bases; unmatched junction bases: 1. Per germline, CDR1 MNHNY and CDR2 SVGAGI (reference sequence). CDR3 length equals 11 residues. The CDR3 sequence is CASTGGGELFF. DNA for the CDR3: TGTGCCAGTACAGGGGGCGGGGAGCTGTTTTTT.

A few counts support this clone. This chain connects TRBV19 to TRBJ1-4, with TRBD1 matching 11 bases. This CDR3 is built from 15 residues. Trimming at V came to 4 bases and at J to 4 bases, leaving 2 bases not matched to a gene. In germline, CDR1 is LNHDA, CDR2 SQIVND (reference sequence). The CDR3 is CASSKGQGVNEKLFF. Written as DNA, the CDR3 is TGTGCCAGTAGTAAGGGACAGGGGGTTAATGAAAAACTGTTTTTT.

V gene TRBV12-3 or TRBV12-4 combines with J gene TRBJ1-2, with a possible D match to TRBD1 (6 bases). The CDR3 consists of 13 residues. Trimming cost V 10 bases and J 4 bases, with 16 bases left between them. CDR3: CATLTGSGYGYTF. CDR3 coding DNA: TGTGCCACGTTAACAGGGAGTGGCTATGGCTACACCTTC.

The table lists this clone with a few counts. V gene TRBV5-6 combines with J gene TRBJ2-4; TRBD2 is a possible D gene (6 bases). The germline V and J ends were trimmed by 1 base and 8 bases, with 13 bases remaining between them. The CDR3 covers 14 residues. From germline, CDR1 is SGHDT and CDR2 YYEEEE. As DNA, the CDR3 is TGTGCCAGCAGCTTGCAGGGATGGGGGGACATTCAGTACTTC. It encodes CASSLQGWGDIQYF.

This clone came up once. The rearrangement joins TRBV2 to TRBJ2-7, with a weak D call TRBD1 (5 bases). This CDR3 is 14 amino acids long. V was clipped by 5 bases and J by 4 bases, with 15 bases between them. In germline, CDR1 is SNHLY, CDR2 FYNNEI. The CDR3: CASSYAGPGYEQYF. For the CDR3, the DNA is TGTGCCAGCAGTTATGCAGGGCCAGGGTACGAGCAGTACTTC.

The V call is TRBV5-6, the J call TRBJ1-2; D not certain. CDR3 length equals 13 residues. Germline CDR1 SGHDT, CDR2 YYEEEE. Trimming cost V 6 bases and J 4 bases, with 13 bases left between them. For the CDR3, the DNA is TGTGCCAGCAACGCGAGGTTTGGCTATGGCTACACCTTC. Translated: CASNARFGYGYTF.

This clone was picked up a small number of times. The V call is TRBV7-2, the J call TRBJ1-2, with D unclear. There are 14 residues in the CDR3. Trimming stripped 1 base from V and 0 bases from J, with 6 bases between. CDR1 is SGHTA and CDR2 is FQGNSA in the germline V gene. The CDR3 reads CASSLGGTNYGYTF. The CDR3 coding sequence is TGTGCCAGCAGCTTAGGCGGGACTAACTATGGCTACACCTTC.

The CDR3 DNA sequence: TGTGCCAGCAGTGAAAACGTCCAGGGGACTAATGAAAAACTGTTTTTT. Translation: CASSENVQGTNEKLFF. The chain couples TRBV6-1 to TRBJ1-4; perhaps TRBD1 as D (6 bases). The CDR3 length is 16 residues. From germline, CDR1 is MNHNS and CDR2 SASEGT. V gave up 2 bases and J gave up 2 bases, with 12 bases separating them.

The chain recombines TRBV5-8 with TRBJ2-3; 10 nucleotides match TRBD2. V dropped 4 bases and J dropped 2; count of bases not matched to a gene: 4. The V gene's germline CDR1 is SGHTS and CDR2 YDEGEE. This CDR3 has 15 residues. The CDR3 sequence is CASSLAGVNTDTQYF. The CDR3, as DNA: TGTGCCAGCAGCCTAGCGGGGGTGAACACAGATACGCAGTATTTT.